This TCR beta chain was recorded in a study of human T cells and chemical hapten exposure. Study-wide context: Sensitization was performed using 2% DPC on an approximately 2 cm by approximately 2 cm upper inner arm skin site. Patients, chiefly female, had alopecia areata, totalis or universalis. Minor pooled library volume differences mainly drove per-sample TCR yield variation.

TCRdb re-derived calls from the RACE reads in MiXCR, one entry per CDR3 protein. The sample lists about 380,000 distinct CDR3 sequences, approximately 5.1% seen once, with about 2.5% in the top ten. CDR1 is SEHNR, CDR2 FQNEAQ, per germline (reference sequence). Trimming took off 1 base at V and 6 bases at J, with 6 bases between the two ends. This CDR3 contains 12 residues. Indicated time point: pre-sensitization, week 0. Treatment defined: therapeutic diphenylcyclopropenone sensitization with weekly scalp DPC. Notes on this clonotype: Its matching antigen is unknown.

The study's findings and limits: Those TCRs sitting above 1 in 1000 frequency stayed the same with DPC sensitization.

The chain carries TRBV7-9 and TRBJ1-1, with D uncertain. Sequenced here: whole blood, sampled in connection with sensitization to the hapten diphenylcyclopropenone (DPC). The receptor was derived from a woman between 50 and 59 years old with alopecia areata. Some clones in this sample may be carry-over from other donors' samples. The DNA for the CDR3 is TGTGCCAGCAGCTTAGTGGTCCCTGAAGCTTTCTTT. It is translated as CASSLVVPEAFF.